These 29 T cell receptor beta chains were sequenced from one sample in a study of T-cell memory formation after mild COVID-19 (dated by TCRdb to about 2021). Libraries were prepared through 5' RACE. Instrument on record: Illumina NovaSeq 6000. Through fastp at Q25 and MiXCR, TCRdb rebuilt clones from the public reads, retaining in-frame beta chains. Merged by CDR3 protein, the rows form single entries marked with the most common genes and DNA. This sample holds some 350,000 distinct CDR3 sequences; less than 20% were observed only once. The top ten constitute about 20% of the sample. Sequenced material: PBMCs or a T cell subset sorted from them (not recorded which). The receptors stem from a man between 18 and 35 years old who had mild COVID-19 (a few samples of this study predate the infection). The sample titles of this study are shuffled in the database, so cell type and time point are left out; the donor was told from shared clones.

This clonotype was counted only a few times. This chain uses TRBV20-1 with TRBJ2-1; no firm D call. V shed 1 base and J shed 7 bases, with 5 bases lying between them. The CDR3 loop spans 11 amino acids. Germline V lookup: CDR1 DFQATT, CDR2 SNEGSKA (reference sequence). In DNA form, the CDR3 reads TGCAGTGCTAGAGCGGTGAATGAGCAGTTCTTC. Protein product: CSARAVNEQFF.

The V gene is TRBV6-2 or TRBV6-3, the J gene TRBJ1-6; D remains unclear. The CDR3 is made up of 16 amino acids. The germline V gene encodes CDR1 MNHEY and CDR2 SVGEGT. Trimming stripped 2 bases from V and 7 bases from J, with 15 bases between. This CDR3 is CASSYHERTENSPLHF. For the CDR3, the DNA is TGTGCCAGCAGTTACCACGAACGGACTGAGAATTCACCCCTCCACTTT.

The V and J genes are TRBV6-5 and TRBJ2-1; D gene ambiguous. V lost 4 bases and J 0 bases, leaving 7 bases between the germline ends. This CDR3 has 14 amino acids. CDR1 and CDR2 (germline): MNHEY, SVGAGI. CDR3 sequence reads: CASSSMGSYNEQFF. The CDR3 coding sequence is TGTGCCAGCAGTTCGATGGGCTCCTACAATGAGCAGTTCTTC.

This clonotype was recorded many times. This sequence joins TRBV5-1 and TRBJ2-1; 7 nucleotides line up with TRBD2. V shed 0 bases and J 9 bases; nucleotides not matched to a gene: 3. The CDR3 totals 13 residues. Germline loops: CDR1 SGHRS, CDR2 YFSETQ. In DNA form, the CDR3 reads TGCGCCAGCAGCTTGGGAGGGGAGGGTGAGCAGTTCTTC. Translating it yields CASSLGGEGEQFF.

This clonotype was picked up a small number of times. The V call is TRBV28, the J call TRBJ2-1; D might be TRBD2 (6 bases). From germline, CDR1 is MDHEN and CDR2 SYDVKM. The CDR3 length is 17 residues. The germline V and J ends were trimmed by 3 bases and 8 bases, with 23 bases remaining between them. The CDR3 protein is CASSLRGRELSLHEQFF. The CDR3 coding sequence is TGTGCCAGCAGTTTGAGAGGACGGGAGTTGTCTCTCCATGAGCAGTTCTTC.

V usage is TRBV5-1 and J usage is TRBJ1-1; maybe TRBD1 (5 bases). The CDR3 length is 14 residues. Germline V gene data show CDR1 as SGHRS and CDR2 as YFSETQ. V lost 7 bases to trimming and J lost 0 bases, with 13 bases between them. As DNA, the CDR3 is TGCGCCAGCGCGGACATGGGGCTGAACACTGAAGCTTTCTTT. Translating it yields CASADMGLNTEAFF.

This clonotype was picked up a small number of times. The CDR3 here is CASTTGRGYGYTF. The CDR3 nucleotides are TGTGCCAGCACCACGGGGCGGGGGTATGGCTACACCTTC. J is TRBJ1-2 and V is TRBV28; D might be TRBD1 (5 bases). Germline V gene data show CDR1 as MDHEN and CDR2 as SYDVKM. The CDR3 runs 13 residues. V was shortened by 7 bases and J by 5 bases, with 14 bases between the two germline ends.

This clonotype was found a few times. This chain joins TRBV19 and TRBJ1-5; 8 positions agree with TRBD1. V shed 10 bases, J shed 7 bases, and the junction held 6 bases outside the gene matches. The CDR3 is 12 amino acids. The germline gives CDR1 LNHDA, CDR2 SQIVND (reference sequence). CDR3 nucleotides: TGTGCCACCCGACAGGGGTACCAGCCCCAGCATTTT. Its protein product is CATRQGYQPQHF. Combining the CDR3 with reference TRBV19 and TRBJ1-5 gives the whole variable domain DGGITQSPKYLFRKEGQNVTLSCEQNLNHDAMYWYRQDPGQGLRLIYYSQIVNDFQKGDIAEGYSVSREKKESFPLTVTSAQKNPTAFYLCATRQGYQPQHFGDGTRLSIL.

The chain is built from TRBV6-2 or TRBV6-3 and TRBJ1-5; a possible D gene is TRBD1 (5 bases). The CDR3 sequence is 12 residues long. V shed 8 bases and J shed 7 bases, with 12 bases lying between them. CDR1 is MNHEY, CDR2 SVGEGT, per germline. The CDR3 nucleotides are TGTGCCAGCGGGGCAGGTAAGCAGCCCCAGCATTTT. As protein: CASGAGKQPQHF.

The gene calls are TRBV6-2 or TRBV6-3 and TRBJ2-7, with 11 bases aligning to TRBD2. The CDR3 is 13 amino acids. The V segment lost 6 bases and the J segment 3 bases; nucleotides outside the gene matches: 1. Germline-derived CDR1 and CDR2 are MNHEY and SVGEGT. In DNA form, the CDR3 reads TGTGCCAGCAGAACTAGCGGGGGCTACGAGCAGTACGTC. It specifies CASRTSGGYEQYV.

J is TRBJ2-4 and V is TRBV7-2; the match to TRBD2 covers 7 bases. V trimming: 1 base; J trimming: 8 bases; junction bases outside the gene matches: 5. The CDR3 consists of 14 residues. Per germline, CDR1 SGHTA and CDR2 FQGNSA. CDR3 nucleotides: TGTGCCAGCAGCTTAGTGGGAGGGCCCGACATTCAGTACTTC. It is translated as CASSLVGGPDIQYF.

The CDR3 loop reads CASSRPVRGRNDYGYTF. CDR3 bases: TGTGCCAGCAGCCGTCCGGTCCGGGGAAGGAATGACTATGGCTACACCTTC. This chain links TRBV4-2 with TRBJ1-2; D is unresolved. There are 17 residues in the CDR3. From germline, CDR1 is LGHNA and CDR2 YNFKEQ. Trimming shortened V by 4 bases and J by 3 bases, and 21 bases separated the two germline ends.

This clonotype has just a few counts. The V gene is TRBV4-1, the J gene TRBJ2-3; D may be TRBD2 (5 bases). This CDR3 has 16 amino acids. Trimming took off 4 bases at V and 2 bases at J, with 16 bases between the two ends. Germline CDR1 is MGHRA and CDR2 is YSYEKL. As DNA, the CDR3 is TGCGCCAGCAGCCTCTCAAGTCCTAGCTTCACAGATACGCAGTATTTT. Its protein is CASSLSSPSFTDTQYF.

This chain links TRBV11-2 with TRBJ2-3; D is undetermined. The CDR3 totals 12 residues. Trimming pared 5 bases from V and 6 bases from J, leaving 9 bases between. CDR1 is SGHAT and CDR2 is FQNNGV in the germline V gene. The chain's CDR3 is CASSPQSDTQYF. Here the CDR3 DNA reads TGTGCCAGCAGCCCACAGTCCGATACGCAGTATTTT.

CDR3 amino acids: CASSYDPNGGGNTIYF. The CDR3 DNA reads TGCGCCAGCAGCTACGACCCGAACGGAGGGGGAAACACCATATATTTT. The chain has TRBV5-1 and TRBJ1-3; unclear D gene. The CDR3 length is 16 residues. CDR1 is SGHRS and CDR2 is YFSETQ in the germline V gene. Deletions cut 3 bases from V and 4 bases from J, with 17 bases between.

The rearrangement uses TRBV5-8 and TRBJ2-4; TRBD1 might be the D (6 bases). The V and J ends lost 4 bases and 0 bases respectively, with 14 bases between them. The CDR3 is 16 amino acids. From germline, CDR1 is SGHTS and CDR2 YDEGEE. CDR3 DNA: TGTGCCAGCAGCCTGGACAGAGGAAGAGCCAAAAACATTCAGTACTTC. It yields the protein CASSLDRGRAKNIQYF.

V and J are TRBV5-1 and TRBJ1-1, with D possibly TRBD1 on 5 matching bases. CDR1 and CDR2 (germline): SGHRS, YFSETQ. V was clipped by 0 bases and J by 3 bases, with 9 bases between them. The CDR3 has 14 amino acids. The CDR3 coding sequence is TGCGCCAGCAGCTTGGAGGGGCCAGACACTGAAGCTTTCTTT. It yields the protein CASSLEGPDTEAFF.

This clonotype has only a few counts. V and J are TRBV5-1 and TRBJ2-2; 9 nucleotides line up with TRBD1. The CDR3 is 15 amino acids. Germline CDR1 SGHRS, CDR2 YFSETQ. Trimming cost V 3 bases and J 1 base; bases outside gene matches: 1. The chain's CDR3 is CASSWGQGNTGELFF. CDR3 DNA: TGCGCCAGCAGCTGGGGACAGGGGAACACCGGGGAGCTGTTTTTT.

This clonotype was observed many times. DNA of the CDR3: TGCAGTGCTAGGGGGACAGGGGGGGACACTGAAGCTTTCTTT. Translation gives CSARGTGGDTEAFF. The V and J genes are TRBV20-1 and TRBJ1-1; TRBD1 aligns across 11 bases. V was pared by 3 bases and J by 3 bases, with 3 bases of the junction left unmatched. The CDR3 spans 14 residues. Germline V CDR1 and CDR2: DFQATT, SNEGSKA (reference sequence).

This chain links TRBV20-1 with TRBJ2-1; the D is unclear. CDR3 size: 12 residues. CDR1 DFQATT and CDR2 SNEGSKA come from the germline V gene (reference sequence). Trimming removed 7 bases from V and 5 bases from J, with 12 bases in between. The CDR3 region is CSVKVAHNEQFF. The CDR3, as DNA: TGCAGTGTCAAGGTGGCCCACAATGAGCAGTTCTTC.

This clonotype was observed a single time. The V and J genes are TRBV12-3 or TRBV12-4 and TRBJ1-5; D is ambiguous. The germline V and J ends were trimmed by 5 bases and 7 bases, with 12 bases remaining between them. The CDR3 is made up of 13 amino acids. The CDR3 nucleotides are TGTGCCAGCAGTCGTGGGGAGAGACAGCCCCAGCATTTT. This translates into CASSRGERQPQHF.

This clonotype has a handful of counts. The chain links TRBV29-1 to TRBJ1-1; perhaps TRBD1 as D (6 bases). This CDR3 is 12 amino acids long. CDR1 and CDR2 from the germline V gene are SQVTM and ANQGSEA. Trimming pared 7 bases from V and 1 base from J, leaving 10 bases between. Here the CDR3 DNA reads TGCAGCGCAACGGACAGGAACACTGAAGCTTTCTTT. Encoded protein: CSATDRNTEAFF.

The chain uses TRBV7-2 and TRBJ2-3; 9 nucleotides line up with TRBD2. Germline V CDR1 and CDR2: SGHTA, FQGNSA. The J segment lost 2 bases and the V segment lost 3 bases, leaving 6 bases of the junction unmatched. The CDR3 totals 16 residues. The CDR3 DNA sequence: TGTGCCAGCAGCTTGCGGCTAGCGGGGTACACAGATACGCAGTATTTT. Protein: CASSLRLAGYTDTQYF.

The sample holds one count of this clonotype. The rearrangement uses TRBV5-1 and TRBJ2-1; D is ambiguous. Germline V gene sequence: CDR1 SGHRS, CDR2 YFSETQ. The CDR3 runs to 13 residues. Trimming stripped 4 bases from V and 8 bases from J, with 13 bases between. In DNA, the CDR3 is TGCGCCAGCAGCCTAAAGGACCTTCATGAGCAGTTCTTC. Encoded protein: CASSLKDLHEQFF.

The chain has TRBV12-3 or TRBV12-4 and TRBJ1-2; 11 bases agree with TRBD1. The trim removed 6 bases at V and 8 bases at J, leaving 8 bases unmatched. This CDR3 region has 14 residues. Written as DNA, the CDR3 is TGTGCCAGCAGGGGACAGGGGGACTGGAAGGGCTACACCTTC. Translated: CASRGQGDWKGYTF.

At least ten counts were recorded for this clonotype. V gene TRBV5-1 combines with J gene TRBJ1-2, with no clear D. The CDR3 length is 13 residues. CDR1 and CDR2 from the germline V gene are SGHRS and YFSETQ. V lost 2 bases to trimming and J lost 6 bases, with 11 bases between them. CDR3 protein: CASSLEVRDGYTF. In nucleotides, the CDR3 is TGCGCCAGCAGCTTAGAAGTGCGTGATGGCTACACCTTC.

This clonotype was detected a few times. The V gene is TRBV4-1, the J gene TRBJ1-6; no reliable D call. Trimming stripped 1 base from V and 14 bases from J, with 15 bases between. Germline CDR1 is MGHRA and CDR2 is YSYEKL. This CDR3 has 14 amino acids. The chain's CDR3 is CASSQVPGRESLHF. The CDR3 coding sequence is TGCGCCAGCAGCCAAGTCCCGGGGAGGGAATCCCTCCACTTT.

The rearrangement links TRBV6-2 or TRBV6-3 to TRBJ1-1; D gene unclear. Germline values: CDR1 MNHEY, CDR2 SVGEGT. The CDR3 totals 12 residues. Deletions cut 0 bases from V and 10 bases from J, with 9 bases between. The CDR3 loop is CASSYSRGSAFF. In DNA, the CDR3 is TGTGCCAGCAGTTACTCGCGGGGTTCAGCTTTCTTT.

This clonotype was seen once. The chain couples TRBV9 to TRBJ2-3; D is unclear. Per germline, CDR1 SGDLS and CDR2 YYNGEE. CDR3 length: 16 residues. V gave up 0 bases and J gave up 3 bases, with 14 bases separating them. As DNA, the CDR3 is TGTGCCAGCAGCGTAGCCCCTGGGGAAGGGACAGATACGCAGTATTTT. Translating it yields CASSVAPGEGTDTQYF.